This T cell receptor beta chain was recovered during a study of regulatory T cells in long-lasting Graves disease. This clonotype showed up just a few times. The V segment lost 3 bases and the J segment 3 bases; nucleotides outside the gene matches: 10. The CDR3 covers 16 residues. Germline V lookup: CDR1 GTSNPN, CDR2 SVGIG (reference sequence). To make TCR beta libraries, researchers used iRepertoire HTBI primers and Arm-PCR of CDR3 regions. Each CDR3 protein gets one entry after TCRdb re-called the multiplex PCR reads with MiXCR. The table lists 420,000 or so distinct CDR3 sequences, 16% of them singletons, with 23% in the top ten. Time point in this sample: newly diagnosed GD, antithyroid drugs for less than 3 months. The TCR library was made from RNA extracted from PBMCs. The sample was also reused in another study, on T cells in Graves' hyperthyroidism and ophthalmopathy. That work adds: The model's output predicted ophthalmopathy at a median of about 6.5 months prior to onset.

The chain recombines TRBV30 with TRBJ2-3, with TRBD1 matching over 9 bases. The sample consisted of peripheral blood mononuclear cells (PBMCs), taken at new diagnosis, from a patient treated with antithyroid drugs. This receptor was taken from a woman between 18 and 29 years old with Graves disease. The CDR3 region has the DNA TGTGCCTGGAGCGACCTCCGGGACAGGGTGACAGATACGCAGTATTTT. Amino acids: CAWSDLRDRVTDTQYF.